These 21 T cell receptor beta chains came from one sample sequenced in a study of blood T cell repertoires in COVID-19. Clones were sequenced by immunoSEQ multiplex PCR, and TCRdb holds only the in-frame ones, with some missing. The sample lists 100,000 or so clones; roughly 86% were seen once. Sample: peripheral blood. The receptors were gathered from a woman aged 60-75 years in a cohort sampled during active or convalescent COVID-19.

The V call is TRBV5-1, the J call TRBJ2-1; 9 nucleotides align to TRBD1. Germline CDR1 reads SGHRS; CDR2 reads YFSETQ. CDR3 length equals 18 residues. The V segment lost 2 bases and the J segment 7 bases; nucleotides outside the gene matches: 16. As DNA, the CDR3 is TGCGCCAGCAGCTTCATCCCTGTCACAGGGGGCGCGGGGAATGAGCAGTTCTTC. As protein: CASSFIPVTGGAGNEQFF.

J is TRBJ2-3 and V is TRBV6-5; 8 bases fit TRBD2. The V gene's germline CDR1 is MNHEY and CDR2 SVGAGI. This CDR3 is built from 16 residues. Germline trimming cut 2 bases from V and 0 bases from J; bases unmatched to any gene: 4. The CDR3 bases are TGTGCCAGCAGTTACCCGGCTAGCGGGAGCACAGATACGCAGTATTTT. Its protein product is CASSYPASGSTDTQYF.

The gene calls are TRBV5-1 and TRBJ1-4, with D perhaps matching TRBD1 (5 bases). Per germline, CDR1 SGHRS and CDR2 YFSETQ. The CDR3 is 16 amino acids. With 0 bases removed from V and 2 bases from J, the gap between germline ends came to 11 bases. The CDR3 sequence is CASSLARGGTNEKLFF. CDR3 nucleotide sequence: TGCGCCAGCAGCTTGGCGCGCGGGGGGACTAATGAAAAACTGTTTTTT. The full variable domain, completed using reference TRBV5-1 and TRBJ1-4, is KAGVTQTPRYLIKTRGQQVTLSCSPISGHRSVSWYQQTPGQGLQFLFEYFSETQRNKGNFPGRFSGRQFSNSRSEMNVSTLELGDSALYLCASSLARGGTNEKLFFGSGTQLSVL.

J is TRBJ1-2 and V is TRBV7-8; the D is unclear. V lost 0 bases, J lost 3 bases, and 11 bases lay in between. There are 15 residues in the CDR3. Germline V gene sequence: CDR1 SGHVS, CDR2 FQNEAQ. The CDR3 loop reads CASSLALREDYGYTF. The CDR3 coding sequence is TGTGCCAGCAGCTTAGCGCTACGAGAGGACTATGGCTACACCTTC.

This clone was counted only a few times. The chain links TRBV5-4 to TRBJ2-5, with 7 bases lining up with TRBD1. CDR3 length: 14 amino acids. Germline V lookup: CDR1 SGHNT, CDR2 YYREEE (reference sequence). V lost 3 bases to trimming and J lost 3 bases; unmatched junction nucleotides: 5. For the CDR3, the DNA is TGTGCCAGCAGCTCCGCGACAGGGAAAGAGACCCAGTACTTC. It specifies CASSSATGKETQYF.

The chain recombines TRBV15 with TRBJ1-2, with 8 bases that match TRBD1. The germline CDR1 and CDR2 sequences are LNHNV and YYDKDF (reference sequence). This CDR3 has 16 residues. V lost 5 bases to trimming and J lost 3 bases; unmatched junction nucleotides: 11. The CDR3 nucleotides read TGTGCCACCAGCCCCCGGCGGACAGGGTGGGACTATGGCTACACCTTC. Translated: CATSPRRTGWDYGYTF.

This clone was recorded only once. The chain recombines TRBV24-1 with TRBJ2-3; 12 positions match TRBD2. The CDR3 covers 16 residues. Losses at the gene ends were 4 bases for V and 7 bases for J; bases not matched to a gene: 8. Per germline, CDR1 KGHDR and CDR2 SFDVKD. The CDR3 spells CATSDSTSGGRNTQYF. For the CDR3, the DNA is TGTGCCACCAGTGACTCTACTAGCGGGGGGCGAAATACGCAGTATTTT.

Written as DNA, the CDR3 is TGTGCCAGCAGCCCCCGAGGCAGGGGTTGGACTGAAGCTTTCTTT. Residues: CASSPRGRGWTEAFF. V and J are TRBV7-9 and TRBJ1-1; maybe TRBD1 (6 bases). Trimming removed 5 bases from V and 5 bases from J, with 18 bases in between. The CDR3 covers 15 residues. Germline lookup yields CDR1 SEHNR and CDR2 FQNEAQ (reference sequence).

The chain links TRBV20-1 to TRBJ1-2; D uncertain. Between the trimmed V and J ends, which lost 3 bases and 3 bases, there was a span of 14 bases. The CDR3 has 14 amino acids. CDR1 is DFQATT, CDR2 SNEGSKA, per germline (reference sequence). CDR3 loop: CSASEGLGHYGYTF. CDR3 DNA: TGCAGTGCTAGTGAGGGTCTAGGCCACTATGGCTACACCTTC.

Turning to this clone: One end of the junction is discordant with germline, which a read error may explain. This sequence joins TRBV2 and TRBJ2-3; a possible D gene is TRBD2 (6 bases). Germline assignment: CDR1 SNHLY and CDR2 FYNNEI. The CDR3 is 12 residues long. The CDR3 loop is CASSEALEGGRW. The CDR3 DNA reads TGTGCCAGCAGTGAAGCGTTAGAGGGAGGCCGCTGG.

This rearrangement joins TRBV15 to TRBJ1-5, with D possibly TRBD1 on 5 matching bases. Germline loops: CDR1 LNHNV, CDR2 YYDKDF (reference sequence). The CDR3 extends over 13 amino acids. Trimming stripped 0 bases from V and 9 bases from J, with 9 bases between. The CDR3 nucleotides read TGTGCCACCAGCAGAGACCGGGGGAGGCCCCAGCATTTT. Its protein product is CATSRDRGRPQHF.

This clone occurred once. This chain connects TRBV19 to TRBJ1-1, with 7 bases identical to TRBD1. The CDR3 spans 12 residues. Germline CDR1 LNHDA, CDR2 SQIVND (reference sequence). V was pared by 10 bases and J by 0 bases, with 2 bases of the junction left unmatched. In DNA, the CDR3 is TGTGCCATTCAGGGGGTGAACACTGAAGCTTTCTTT. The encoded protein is CAIQGVNTEAFF.

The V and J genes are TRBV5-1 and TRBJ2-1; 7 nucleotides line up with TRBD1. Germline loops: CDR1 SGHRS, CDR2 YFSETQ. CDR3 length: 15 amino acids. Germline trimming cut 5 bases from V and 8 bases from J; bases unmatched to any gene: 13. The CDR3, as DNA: TGCGCCAGCAGACCCGGGACAGCCACGCCCGATGAGCAGTTCTTC. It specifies CASRPGTATPDEQFF.

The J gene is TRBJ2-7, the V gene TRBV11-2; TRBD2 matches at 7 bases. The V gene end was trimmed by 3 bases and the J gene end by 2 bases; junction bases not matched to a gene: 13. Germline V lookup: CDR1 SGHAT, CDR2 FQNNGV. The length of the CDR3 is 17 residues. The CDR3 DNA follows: TGTGCCAGCAGCTTGGCCATTACCGGGACTACCCCCTACGAGCAGTACTTC. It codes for CASSLAITGTTPYEQYF.

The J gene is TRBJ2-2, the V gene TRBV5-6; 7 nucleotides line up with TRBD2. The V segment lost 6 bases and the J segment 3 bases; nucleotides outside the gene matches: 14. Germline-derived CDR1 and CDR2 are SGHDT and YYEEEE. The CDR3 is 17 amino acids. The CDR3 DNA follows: TGTGCCAGCACCCTGACTAGCCAGGGACGATACACCGGGGAGCTGTTTTTT. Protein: CASTLTSQGRYTGELFF.

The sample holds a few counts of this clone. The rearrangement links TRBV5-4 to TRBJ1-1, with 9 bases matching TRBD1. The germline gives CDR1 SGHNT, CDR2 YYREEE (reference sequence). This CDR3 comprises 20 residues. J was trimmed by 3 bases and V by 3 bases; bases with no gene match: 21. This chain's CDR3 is CASSSRSSGQGGLGDTEAFF. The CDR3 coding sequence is TGTGCCAGCAGCTCCCGATCGTCGGGACAGGGAGGATTAGGGGACACTGAAGCTTTCTTT.

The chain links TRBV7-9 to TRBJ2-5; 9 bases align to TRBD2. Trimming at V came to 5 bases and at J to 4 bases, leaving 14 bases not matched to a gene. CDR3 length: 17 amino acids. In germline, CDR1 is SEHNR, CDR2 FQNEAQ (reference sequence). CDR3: CASSGGGGRALGETQYF. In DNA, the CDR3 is TGTGCCAGCAGCGGAGGGGGCGGGAGGGCCCTCGGAGAGACCCAGTACTTC. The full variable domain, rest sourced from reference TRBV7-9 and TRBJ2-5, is DTGVSQNPRHKITKRGQNVTFRCDPISEHNRLYWYRQTLGQGPEFLTYFQNEAQLEKSRLLSDRFSAERPKGSFSTLEIQRTEQGDSAMYLCASSGGGGRALGETQYFGPGTRLLVL.

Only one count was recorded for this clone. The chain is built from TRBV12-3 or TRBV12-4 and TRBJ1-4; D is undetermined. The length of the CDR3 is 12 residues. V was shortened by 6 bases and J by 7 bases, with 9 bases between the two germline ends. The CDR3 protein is CASSRDFEKLFF. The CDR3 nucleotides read TGTGCCAGCAGCCGAGACTTTGAAAAACTGTTTTTT.

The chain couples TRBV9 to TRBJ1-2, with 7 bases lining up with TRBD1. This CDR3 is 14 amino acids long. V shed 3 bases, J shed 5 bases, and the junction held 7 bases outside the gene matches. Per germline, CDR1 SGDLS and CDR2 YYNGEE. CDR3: CASSADRVGYGYTF. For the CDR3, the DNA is TGTGCCAGCAGCGCAGACAGGGTAGGATATGGCTACACCTTC.

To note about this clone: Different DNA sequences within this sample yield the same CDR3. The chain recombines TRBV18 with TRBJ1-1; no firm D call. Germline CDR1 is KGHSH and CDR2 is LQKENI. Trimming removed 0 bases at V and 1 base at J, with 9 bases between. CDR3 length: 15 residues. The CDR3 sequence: CASSPPTGKNTEAFF. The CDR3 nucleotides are TGTGCCAGCTCACCACCGACCGGGAAGAACACTGAAGCTTTCTTT.

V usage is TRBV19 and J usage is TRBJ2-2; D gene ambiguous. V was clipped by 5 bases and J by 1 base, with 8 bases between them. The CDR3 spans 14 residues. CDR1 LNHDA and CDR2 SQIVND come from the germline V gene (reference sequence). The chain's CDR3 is CASSSQWNTGELFF. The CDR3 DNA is TGTGCCAGTAGTTCACAGTGGAACACCGGGGAGCTGTTTTTT. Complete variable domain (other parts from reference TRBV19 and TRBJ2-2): DGGITQSPKYLFRKEGQNVTLSCEQNLNHDAMYWYRQDPGQGLRLIYYSQIVNDFQKGDIAEGYSVSREKKESFPLTVTSAQKNPTAFYLCASSSQWNTGELFFGEGSRLTVL.